Listed below are T cell receptor beta chains from one sample, sequenced in a study of cytomegalovirus exposure and HLA in healthy donors. Data came from immunoSEQ multiplex PCR; TCRdb stores just in-frame clones and leaves some out. This sample contains some 120,000 clones. Sequenced input: PBMCs. These TCRs come from a woman in her sixties in good health and CMV-seronegative. The CDR3 runs from the conserved cysteine through the conserved F or W. A D gene is named only where the DNA matches it firmly.

j_call v_call d_call cdr3_nt cdr3_aa
TRBJ2-3 TRBV7-9 - TGTGCCAGCAGCCCTCCCCCCGGGGGTCCCCGCCCAGATACGCAGTATTTT CASSPPPGGPRPDTQYF
TRBJ2-5 TRBV5-1 TRBD1 TGCGCCAGCAGCTTAGGACAGGGGAGGGAGACCCAGTACTTC CASSLGQGRETQYF
TRBJ2-3 TRBV6-4 TRBD2 TGTGCCAGCAGTCTGACTAGCGGGAGCGGAGATACGCAGTATTTT CASSLTSGSGDTQYF
TRBJ2-3 TRBV27 - TGTGCCAGCGGAGTGGAGCGAGCCACAGATACGCAGTATTTT CASGVERATDTQYF
TRBJ2-7 TRBV7-6 TRBD2 TGTGCCAGCAGCCCCGGGACTAGCGATAACGAGCAGTACTTC CASSPGTSDNEQYF
TRBJ1-5 TRBV4-2 TRBD1 TGTGCCAGCCGACAAAGGGACAGGGACAATCAGCCCCAGCATTTT CASRQRDRDNQPQHF
TRBJ1-1 TRBV7-9 TRBD1 TGTGCCAGCAGCCCCGACAGGGGGGCCACTGAAGCTTTCTTT CASSPDRGATEAFF
TRBJ2-7 TRBV7-9 TRBD1 TGTGCCAGCAGCTTCCGGGACAGGGCACACTTC CASSFRDRAHF
TRBJ1-4 TRBV2 - TGTGCCGTTCAGGAAGATAATGAAAAACTGTTTTTT CAVQEDNEKLFF
TRBJ1-5 TRBV5-6 - TGTGCCAGCAGCAGACACCAGGGAAATCAGCCCCAGCATTTT CASSRHQGNQPQHF
TRBJ2-3 TRBV5-5 - TGTGCCAGCAGCCCAGTATTAACTAAGCTCAGCACAGATACGCAGTATTTT CASSPVLTKLSTDTQYF
TRBJ2-5 TRBV28 - TGTGCCAGCAGTTTGCCCAGGCTCGAAGAGACCCAGTACTTC CASSLPRLEETQYF
TRBJ1-1 TRBV6-5 - TGTGCCAGCAGTTCTGGACAGACGAACACTGAAGCTTTCTTT CASSSGQTNTEAFF
TRBJ1-2 TRBV28 - TGTGCCGTCCCCACCCCCCGCGTCGAGGGCTATGGCTACACCTTC CAVPTPRVEGYGYTF
TRBJ2-5 TRBV6-1 - TGTGCCAGCGAGTCTGCCAGGGCCGTAGAGACCCAGTACTTC CASESARAVETQYF
TRBJ2-4 TRBV19 TRBD1 TGTGCCAGTAGCCGGGACAGGGGAAAAAACATTCAGTACTTC CASSRDRGKNIQYF
TRBJ2-7 TRBV9 TRBD2 TGTGCCAGCAGCGTCGGCGGGGGGATCTCCTACGAGCAGTACTTC CASSVGGGISYEQYF